This T cell receptor (beta chain) was captured in a study of CD8 T cells in Susac syndrome. RNA was extracted with the RNeasy kit, and a quantity of about 0.45 to 1 ug was reverse transcribed using random hexamers. TCRdb re-called the immunoSEQ multiplex PCR reads with MiXCR, one entry per CDR3 protein. Of under 85,000 distinct CDR3 sequences listed, about 93% are singletons. The source is a human donor with Susac syndrome. Material for sequencing was CD8+ T cells from PBMCs.

The CDR3 region has the DNA TGTGCCAGTAGTAGGACAGCGGACAATCAGCCCCAGCATTTT. Protein: CASSRTADNQPQHF. The chain is built from TRBV19 and TRBJ1-5, with D tentatively TRBD1 (6 bases). Trimming took off 4 bases at V and 3 bases at J, with 10 bases between the two ends. From germline, CDR1 is LNHDA and CDR2 SQIVND (reference sequence). The CDR3 contains 14 residues.